The T cell receptor (beta chain) under discussion was sequenced for a study of shared clonotypes between healthy human individuals. On the study more broadly: Plates per donor: three CD4 naive, three CD4 memory, two CD8 naive, one CD8 memory. Study outcomes and limitations: Relative to their counterparts shared across all four donors, non-shared clonotypes exhibited diminished generation probabilities. Generally, naive subsets came out with larger estimated richness than memory subsets.

Generated by immunoSEQ multiplex PCR, the TCRdb table keeps only in-frame clones and is missing some. The top ten clones hold around 15% of a sample with about 320,000 clones, roughly 87% of them seen once. About this clone: Its target is not known.

The TCR originated in a man aged 18-30 years in good health. What was sequenced was memory CD8+ T cells sorted from blood. Stated subset: CD45RO+ cells pooled with CCR7-negative TemRA cells.

The chain's CDR3 is CASTWDGGWNTEAFF. The CDR3 nucleotides read TGTGCCAGCACCTGGGACGGCGGATGGAACACTGAAGCTTTCTTT. The chain couples TRBV25-1 to TRBJ1-1; tentatively, D is TRBD1 (5 bases). CDR3 length: 15 residues. V was cut by 7 bases and J by 1 base, with 16 bases left in between. Germline V gives CDR1 MGHDK, CDR2 SYGVNS.